The rows below give T cell receptor beta chains drawn from one sample of a study of blood T cell repertoires in COVID-19. Clones were read by immunoSEQ multiplex PCR, and TCRdb kept only the in-frame ones, dropping some. The sample yields about 280,000 clones, roughly 80% seen once. The specimen was PBMCs or T cells enriched from blood (not recorded which). These receptors were taken from a middle-aged man who had been exposed to COVID-19. Each CDR3 is given with its conserved first and last residue. A D gene is named only where the DNA matches it firmly. Rows give clone size only sometimes, using once, few, many, or a class for an expanded clone.

>TRBV4-2|.|TRBD1|TRBJ2-1
CASSQGTGEQFF
TGTGCCAGCAGCCAAGGGACAGGGGAGCAGTTCTTC
>TRBV9|.|TRBD2|TRBJ2-7
CASSVQTSTYEQYF
TGTGCCAGCAGCGTTCAGACTAGCACGTACGAGCAGTACTTC
>TRBV29-1|.|TRBD2|TRBJ2-1
CSVVAGERADEQFF
TGCAGCGTCGTAGCGGGAGAGAGGGCTGATGAGCAGTTCTTC
>TRBV5-4|.|.|TRBJ2-2
CASSLYGYTGELFF
TGTGCCAGCAGCTTGTACGGGTACACCGGGGAGCTGTTTTTT
>TRBV2|.|TRBD2|TRBJ2-5
CASRLAGEPRGETQYF
TGTGCCAGCAGGTTAGCGGGAGAGCCCCGGGGAGAGACCCAGTACTTC
>TRBV19|.|TRBD1|TRBJ2-5
CASSLGTAYQETQYF
TGTGCCAGTAGTCTCGGGACAGCGTACCAAGAGACCCAGTACTTC
>TRBV11-2|once|.|TRBJ1-1
CASSARPNGEKAFF
TGTGCCAGCAGCGCCAGACCCAACGGGGAGAAAGCTTTCTTT
>TRBV11-2|once|TRBD1|TRBJ1-4
CASSVTGAQNEKLFF
TGTGCCAGCAGCGTTACAGGGGCTCAAAATGAAAAACTGTTTTTT
>TRBV18|.|.|TRBJ1-2
CASSPPSAQSGGYTF
TGTGCCAGCTCACCACCATCAGCCCAATCGGGAGGCTACACCTTC
>TRBV30|once|.|TRBJ1-2
CAWNPGGTNYGYTF
TGTGCCTGGAATCCGGGGGGGACTAACTATGGCTACACCTTC
>TRBV27|.|.|TRBJ1-2
CASSLSGREYGYTF
TGTGCCAGCAGTTTATCGGGCAGGGAATATGGCTACACCTTC
>TRBV19|many|.|TRBJ2-7
CASSPGESGLLESYEQYF
TGTGCCAGTAGTCCGGGGGAGTCGGGTCTTTTAGAATCCTACGAGCAGTACTTC
>TRBV7-8|.|.|TRBJ1-1
CASSLMWGRLVNTEAFF
TGTGCCAGCAGCTTAATGTGGGGGCGGTTGGTGAACACTGAAGCTTTCTTT
>TRBV7-8|.|.|TRBJ1-2
CASSLEVRGGGYTF
TGTGCCAGCAGCTTAGAGGTCCGGGGAGGTGGCTACACCTTC
>TRBV7-9|once|TRBD2|TRBJ2-5
CASSISGTRGETQYF
TGTGCCAGCAGCATTAGCGGGACACGGGGGGAGACCCAGTACTTC
>TRBV12-3/TRBV12-4|.|.|TRBJ2-5
CASSFWGEETQYF
TGTGCCAGCAGTTTTTGGGGGGAGGAGACCCAGTACTTC
>TRBV19|.|TRBD1|TRBJ2-2
CASKPPAGQGPTYTGELFF
TGTGCCAGCAAGCCTCCTGCGGGACAGGGGCCGACCTACACCGGGGAGCTGTTTTTT
>TRBV2|.|TRBD2|TRBJ2-2
CASSEEASGRGTGELFF
TGTGCCAGCAGTGAAGAGGCTAGCGGGAGAGGGACCGGGGAGCTGTTTTTT
>TRBV6-5|.|.|TRBJ1-3
CASTEGQPGNTIYF
TGTGCCAGCACGGAAGGACAGCCCGGAAACACCATATATTTT
>TRBV6-4|.|.|TRBJ2-1
CASSDGSSYNEQFF
TGTGCCAGCAGTGATGGGAGCTCCTACAATGAGCAGTTCTTC
>TRBV7-2|.|TRBD1|TRBJ1-1
CASSWRTGWKTEAFF
TGTGCCAGCAGCTGGAGGACAGGGTGGAAAACTGAAGCTTTCTTT
>TRBV2|.|.|TRBJ1-2
CASRQVKYGYTF
TGTGCCAGTAGACAGGTCAAATATGGCTACACCTTC
>TRBV2|.|.|TRBJ1-6
CASAGAYNSPLHF
TGTGCCTCAGCGGGGGCCTATAATTCACCCCTCCACTTT
>TRBV3-1/TRBV3-2|.|TRBD1|TRBJ2-2
CASSRDSRWNTGELFF
TGTGCCAGCAGCCGGGACAGTCGGTGGAACACCGGGGAGCTGTTTTTT
>TRBV19|once|TRBD1|TRBJ2-7
CATAGGTGNSEQYF
TGTGCCACCGCGGGCGGGACAGGGAACAGCGAGCAGTACTTC
>TRBV19|.|TRBD2|TRBJ2-1
CASSKPGLSNEQFF
TGTGCCAGTAGTAAGCCGGGACTATCCAATGAGCAGTTCTTC
>TRBV5-1|.|TRBD2|TRBJ2-2
CASQTPGLANTGELFF
TGCGCCAGTCAAACCCCGGGACTAGCGAACACCGGGGAGCTGTTTTTT
>TRBV2|.|TRBD1|TRBJ1-1
CASETGGIRANTEAFF
TGTGCCAGCGAAACAGGGGGCATCAGAGCAAACACTGAAGCTTTCTTT
>TRBV9|once|.|TRBJ1-5
CASSSTVGGQPQHF
TGTGCCAGCAGCTCGACCGTCGGGGGTCAGCCCCAGCATTTT
>TRBV5-8|once|TRBD2|TRBJ2-1
CASSLSQLAGVRVF
TGTGCCAGCAGCTTGTCCCAACTAGCGGGAGTAAGAGTCTTC
>TRBV27|.|.|TRBJ1-2
CASSLGPGHGYGYTF
TGTGCCAGCAGTTTAGGCCCGGGACACGGCTATGGCTACACCTTC
>TRBV11-2|once|TRBD1|TRBJ1-2
CASSLDRQSYGYTF
TGTGCCAGCAGCTTGGACAGGCAGAGCTATGGCTACACCTTC
>TRBV4-1|once|TRBD1|TRBJ1-3
CASSQDIGQGTGNTIYF
TGCGCCAGCAGCCAAGATATAGGACAGGGGACAGGAAACACCATATATTTT